These 25 T cell receptor beta chains came from one sample sequenced in a study of cytomegalovirus exposure and HLA in healthy donors. PCR employed 60 Vbeta and 13 Jbeta primers. Generated by immunoSEQ multiplex PCR, the TCRdb table keeps only in-frame clones and is missing some. The sample has more than 95,000 clones; around three quarters are singletons. Sequencing was carried out using PBMCs. These TCRs come from a man in his fifties or sixties in good health and CMV-seropositive.

This clone was counted once. This rearrangement joins TRBV5-1 to TRBJ2-4; D gene uncertain. The CDR3 totals 14 residues. The germline V gene encodes CDR1 SGHRS and CDR2 YFSETQ. V was shortened by 0 bases and J by 0 bases, with 4 bases between the two germline ends. CDR3 DNA: TGCGCCAGCAGCTTGGGCGGAGCCAAAAACATTCAGTACTTC. Amino acids: CASSLGGAKNIQYF.

J is TRBJ1-1 and V is TRBV7-9; maybe TRBD1 (5 bases). V lost 7 bases and J lost 7, with 16 bases in between. The CDR3 totals 13 residues. Germline V gives CDR1 SEHNR, CDR2 FQNEAQ (reference sequence). The CDR3 here is CASKGRGSIEAFF. The CDR3 DNA follows: TGTGCCAGCAAGGGGCGAGGATCAATTGAAGCTTTCTTT.

This sequence joins TRBV19 and TRBJ1-5; 8 bases are shared with TRBD1. The CDR3 has 15 residues. Per germline, CDR1 LNHDA and CDR2 SQIVND (reference sequence). V shed 1 base, J shed 7 bases, and the junction held 6 bases outside the gene matches. In DNA, the CDR3 is TGTGCCAGTAGTATAGGCTTCCGACAGGGGCAGCCCCAGCATTTT. Translation gives CASSIGFRQGQPQHF.

The chain joins TRBV29-1 to TRBJ1-1; 8 nucleotides match TRBD1. Losses at the gene ends were 6 bases for V and 1 base for J; bases not matched to a gene: 1. This CDR3 is built from 12 residues. Per the germline V gene, CDR1 is SQVTM and CDR2 is ANQGSEA. CDR3 residues: CSVDRGNTEAFF. Here the CDR3 DNA reads TGCAGCGTCGACAGGGGGAACACTGAAGCTTTCTTT.

V usage is TRBV5-1 and J usage is TRBJ1-6, with 9 bases fitting TRBD1. Germline V gene sequence: CDR1 SGHRS, CDR2 YFSETQ. V was clipped by 4 bases and J by 7 bases; unmatched bases: 3. This CDR3 contains 14 residues. The CDR3 sequence: CASSRDRVNSPLHF. For the CDR3, the DNA is TGCGCCAGCAGCCGGGACAGGGTGAATTCACCCCTCCACTTT.

The chain uses TRBV9 and TRBJ2-1; 9 bases fit TRBD1. Per germline, CDR1 SGDLS and CDR2 YYNGEE. CDR3 length: 15 residues. V lost 3 bases to trimming and J lost 7 bases; unmatched junction nucleotides: 8. The CDR3 coding sequence is TGTGCCAGCAGCGCGACAGGGGGGGGTTTTAATGAGCAGTTCTTC. Translation: CASSATGGGFNEQFF. Supplemented by reference TRBV9 and TRBJ2-1, the full variable domain reads DSGVTQTPKHLITATGQRVTLRCSPRSGDLSVYWYQQSLDQGLQFLIQYYNGEERAKGNILERFSAQQFPDLHSELNLSSLELGDSALYFCASSATGGGFNEQFFGPGTRLTVL.

About this clone itself: The junction differs from germline at one of its ends, possibly a read error. The chain employs TRBV19 and TRBJ1-5; D might be TRBD1 (5 bases). Germline V gene data show CDR1 as LNHDA and CDR2 as SQIVND (reference sequence). The CDR3 runs to 15 residues. This CDR3 reads CASSIEAGWNQPQHF. In DNA form, the CDR3 reads TGTGCCAGTAGCATAGAGGCAGGGTGGAATCAGCCCCAGCATTTT.

This clone was counted only a few times. V and J are TRBV6-1 and TRBJ2-1; D not resolved. Deletions cut 1 base from V and 4 bases from J, with 5 bases between. Looked up from germline, CDR1 is MNHNS and CDR2 is SASEGT. This CDR3 spans 13 amino acids. Written as DNA, the CDR3 is TGTGCCAGCAGTGAAGGCTATTACAATGAGCAGTTCTTC. It is translated as CASSEGYYNEQFF.

The chain joins TRBV5-1 to TRBJ2-5; 11 nucleotides match TRBD1. The V segment lost 3 bases and the J segment 4 bases; nucleotides outside the gene matches: 5. Germline V gene lookup returns CDR1 SGHRS and CDR2 YFSETQ. This CDR3 is 15 amino acids long. CDR3 in DNA: TGCGCCAGCAGCTACTGGGGGACAGGGGGAGAGACCCAGTACTTC. This translates into CASSYWGTGGETQYF.

As for this clone: Its ends do not fully match the called genes, so a read error is possible. The V and J genes are TRBV6-5 and TRBJ1-2, with a weak D call TRBD1 (6 bases). CDR3 length: 12 amino acids. Per the germline V gene, CDR1 is MNHEY and CDR2 is SVGAGI. The CDR3 protein is CASSDSGVGYTF. CDR3 nucleotides: TGTGCCAGCAGTGACTCAGGGGTTGGCTACACCTTC.

The V call is TRBV19, the J call TRBJ2-2, with 7 bases that match TRBD2. After removal of 5 bases from V and 0 bases from J, the junction contained 6 bases not matched to a gene. The length of the CDR3 is 16 residues. The germline gives CDR1 LNHDA, CDR2 SQIVND (reference sequence). The CDR3: CASSRTGGANTGELFF. The DNA of the CDR3 is TGTGCCAGTAGTCGAACGGGAGGCGCGAACACCGGGGAGCTGTTTTTT. Full variable domain (missing parts from reference TRBV19 and TRBJ2-2): DGGITQSPKYLFRKEGQNVTLSCEQNLNHDAMYWYRQDPGQGLRLIYYSQIVNDFQKGDIAEGYSVSREKKESFPLTVTSAQKNPTAFYLCASSRTGGANTGELFFGEGSRLTVL.

The V and J genes are TRBV7-8 and TRBJ2-5; 9 nucleotides match TRBD1. The V gene's germline CDR1 is SGHVS and CDR2 FQNEAQ. J gave up 5 bases and V 6 bases, and 10 bases lay outside the gene matches. This CDR3 contains 15 residues. CDR3 DNA: TGTGCCAGCAGTGATACAGGGGGCCACCGGGAGACCCAGTACTTC. Translating it yields CASSDTGGHRETQYF.

This clone was counted between two and nine times. This chain uses TRBV7-2 with TRBJ2-7; D is perhaps TRBD1 (6 bases). Germline V lookup: CDR1 SGHTA, CDR2 FQGNSA. CDR3 length: 13 amino acids. The germline V and J ends were trimmed by 5 bases and 3 bases, with 11 bases remaining between them. The DNA of the CDR3 is TGTGCCAGCAGCCGGGACACTTACTACGAGCAGTACTTC. Its protein is CASSRDTYYEQYF.

This clone was seen a single time. The chain combines TRBV11-3 with TRBJ1-2, with 8 bases matching TRBD1. CDR1 SGHNT and CDR2 YENEEA come from the germline V gene. Unmatched junction bases numbered 8, after V lost 7 bases and J lost 7 bases. The CDR3 loop spans 13 amino acids. CDR3 region: CASKWTGTVGYTF. Here the CDR3 DNA reads TGTGCCAGCAAATGGACAGGGACTGTTGGCTACACCTTC.

J is TRBJ2-3 and V is TRBV7-2; possibly TRBD2 for D (5 bases). Germline V lookup: CDR1 SGHTA, CDR2 FQGNSA. This CDR3 contains 14 residues. Deletions cut 6 bases from V and 6 bases from J, with 16 bases between. The chain's CDR3 is CASRTGLAGDTQYF. The CDR3 nucleotides are TGTGCCAGCAGAACGGGCCTAGCCGGGGATACGCAGTATTTT.

This chain links TRBV4-1 with TRBJ1-2, with a tentative D call TRBD1 (6 bases). The V and J ends lost 2 bases and 2 bases respectively, with 15 bases between them. The germline gives CDR1 MGHRA, CDR2 YSYEKL. The length of the CDR3 is 16 residues. CDR3 protein: CASSQISQGRNYGYTF. CDR3 sequence (DNA): TGCGCCAGCAGCCAAATCTCACAGGGTAGGAACTATGGCTACACCTTC.

This clone occurred once. V gene TRBV19 combines with J gene TRBJ2-1; TRBD2 agrees at 10 bases. Germline V gene lookup returns CDR1 LNHDA and CDR2 SQIVND (reference sequence). The CDR3 has 14 amino acids. V gave up 9 bases and J gave up 6 bases; unmatched junction bases: 8. CDR3 loop: CASESGRAINEQFF. The CDR3 coding sequence is TGTGCCAGCGAAAGCGGGAGGGCCATCAATGAGCAGTTCTTC. Combining the CDR3 with reference TRBV19 and TRBJ2-1 gives the whole variable domain DGGITQSPKYLFRKEGQNVTLSCEQNLNHDAMYWYRQDPGQGLRLIYYSQIVNDFQKGDIAEGYSVSREKKESFPLTVTSAQKNPTAFYLCASESGRAINEQFFGPGTRLTVL.

This sequence joins TRBV7-9 and TRBJ2-7, with a possible D match to TRBD1 (5 bases). The ends were cut back, 5 bases at V and 2 bases at J, with 22 bases in the middle. The germline V gene has CDR1 SEHNR and CDR2 FQNEAQ (reference sequence). The CDR3 sequence is 17 residues long. CDR3 amino acids: CASSPPLGQAGTYEQYF. In DNA form, the CDR3 reads TGTGCCAGCAGCCCCCCCCTGGGGCAGGCCGGAACCTACGAGCAGTACTTC.

The chain employs TRBV5-1 and TRBJ2-7; a weak D match, TRBD1 (6 bases). The germline V gene encodes CDR1 SGHRS and CDR2 YFSETQ. Trimming shortened V by 4 bases and J by 2 bases, and 10 bases separated the two germline ends. The CDR3 length is 13 residues. The CDR3 region has the DNA TGCGCCAGCAGCCAACAGGGTACCTACGAGCAGTACTTC. Amino acid sequence: CASSQQGTYEQYF.

This clone was counted between two and nine times. The chain is built from TRBV5-1 and TRBJ1-4; no reliable D call. Trimming stripped 0 bases from V and 8 bases from J, with 11 bases between. Germline V gene sequence: CDR1 SGHRS, CDR2 YFSETQ. The CDR3 sequence is 14 residues long. The CDR3 protein is CASSLVGGEEKLFF. As DNA, the CDR3 is TGCGCCAGCAGCTTGGTGGGAGGTGAGGAAAAACTGTTTTTT.

The V and J genes are TRBV19 and TRBJ2-2; maybe TRBD2 (5 bases). V lost 3 bases to trimming and J lost 1 base, with 6 bases between them. CDR3 size: 14 residues. CDR1 is LNHDA and CDR2 is SQIVND in the germline V gene (reference sequence). The CDR3 bases are TGTGCCAGTAGTATTCGGGAGAACACCGGGGAGCTGTTTTTT. Amino acids: CASSIRENTGELFF.

This chain joins TRBV4-1 and TRBJ1-3, with D perhaps TRBD1 (6 bases). The CDR3 runs 15 residues. Germline V CDR1 and CDR2: MGHRA, YSYEKL. Trimming removed 4 bases from V and 4 bases from J, with 14 bases in between. CDR3 DNA sequence: TGCGCCAGCAGCCCGCTGGGGGCGTCCGGAAACACCATATATTTT. It specifies CASSPLGASGNTIYF.

This chain connects TRBV9 to TRBJ2-1; 15 nucleotides align to TRBD2. The CDR3 contains 22 residues. Germline V gene data show CDR1 as SGDLS and CDR2 as YYNGEE. Trimming cost V 2 bases and J 5 bases; bases outside gene matches: 20. For the CDR3, the DNA is TGTGCCAGCAGCGTGGGGACTAGCGGGAGGACGCCACTAACCCCCGCTAACAATGAGCAGTTCTTC. Amino acids: CASSVGTSGRTPLTPANNEQFF.

The rearrangement joins TRBV5-1 to TRBJ2-1, with D perhaps matching TRBD2 (7 bases). Germline CDR1 reads SGHRS; CDR2 reads YFSETQ. The V end was cut by 3 bases, the J end by 7 bases, with 11 bases between. The CDR3 runs to 13 residues. CDR3 sequence (DNA): TGCGCCAGCAGCTGGGGGGGCGGGAATGAGCAGTTCTTC. Translating gives CASSWGGGNEQFF.

This sequence joins TRBV19 and TRBJ2-1, with TRBD2 identical over 7 bases. V gave up 3 bases and J gave up 5 bases; unmatched junction bases: 4. Germline V gene sequence: CDR1 LNHDA, CDR2 SQIVND (reference sequence). The CDR3 totals 14 residues. The CDR3: CASSIVAGNNEQFF. In nucleotides, the CDR3 is TGTGCCAGTAGTATTGTAGCGGGCAACAATGAGCAGTTCTTC.